The next 15 T cell receptor beta chains were all read from a single sample in a study of post-analysis software for immune sequencing data. Study-wide points: Patients used about five TRBV segments, including TRBV5-6, TRBV5-1 and TRBV20-1, more often than controls.

The TCR beta cDNA libraries contained unique molecular identifiers. MiXCR, run by TCRdb on the PCR reads, gives a single entry per CDR3 protein. The repertoire has hundreds of thousands of distinct CDR3 sequences, approximately 38% of them found once; the top ten carry about 8%. These receptors lack a known antigen. Sequencing was carried out using blood. These receptors were obtained from a girl aged 2 to 10 with multiple sclerosis.

This chain uses TRBV7-2 with TRBJ1-1, with 9 positions matching TRBD1. The length of the CDR3 is 17 residues. V was clipped by 2 bases and J by 0 bases; unmatched bases: 7. CDR1 is SGHTA and CDR2 is FQGNSA in the germline V gene. The CDR3 DNA sequence: TGTGCCAGCAGCTTACCCCGGGACAGGGAATTGAACACTGAAGCTTTCTTT. Its protein is CASSLPRDRELNTEAFF.

The CDR3 bases are TGTGCCAGCAGCCAAGTTCAACGACCTAATGCCAATGAGCAGTTCTTC. Amino acids: CASSQVQRPNANEQFF. The rearrangement uses TRBV3-1 and TRBJ2-1, with D hard to call. This CDR3 spans 16 amino acids. With 1 base removed from V and 6 bases from J, the gap between germline ends came to 16 bases. The germline V gene has CDR1 LGHDT and CDR2 YNNKEL (reference sequence).

Details on this clonotype: Mismatch with germline at one junction end may stem from a read error. This chain links TRBV24-1 with TRBJ2-5; 13 positions match TRBD2. The CDR3 spans 20 residues. CDR1 KGHDR and CDR2 SFDVKD come from the germline V gene. The CDR3 spells CAASDLPRTGLAGDRETQYF. The CDR3 DNA sequence: TGTGCCGCCAGTGACCTCCCAAGAACCGGACTAGCGGGAGACCGAGAGACCCAGTACTTC.

Here the CDR3 reads CSVGRGPEAFF. CDR3 bases: TGCAGCGTTGGCAGGGGGCCTGAAGCTTTCTTT. The chain has TRBV29-1 and TRBJ1-1; 8 bases fit TRBD1. The V segment lost 4 bases and the J segment 6 bases; nucleotides outside the gene matches: 1. The CDR3 loop spans 11 amino acids. CDR1 and CDR2 from the germline V gene are SQVTM and ANQGSEA.

The V and J genes are TRBV12-3 or TRBV12-4 and TRBJ2-1; 8 positions agree with TRBD1. Unmatched junction bases numbered 8, after V lost 4 bases and J lost 3 bases. The CDR3 spans 16 residues. The CDR3 nucleotides read TGTGCCAGCAGTTACCCGGACAGGGTAAGCTACAATGAGCAGTTCTTC. Amino acid sequence: CASSYPDRVSYNEQFF.

This clonotype was counted a few times. The rearrangement joins TRBV5-5 to TRBJ1-4; 9 positions agree with TRBD1. The J segment lost 2 bases and the V segment lost 4 bases, leaving 6 bases of the junction unmatched. Germline CDR1 and CDR2: SGHKS and YYEKEE (reference sequence). This CDR3 region has 16 residues. This CDR3 is CASSQDRGRTNEKLFF. Written as DNA, the CDR3 is TGTGCCAGCAGCCAGGACAGGGGTCGGACTAATGAAAAACTGTTTTTT. Drawing the rest from reference TRBV5-5 and TRBJ1-4, the complete variable domain is DAGVTQSPTHLIKTRGQQVTLRCSPISGHKSVSWYQQVLGQGPQFIFQYYEKEERGRGNFPDRFSARQFPNYSSELNVNALLLGDSALYLCASSQDRGRTNEKLFFGSGTQLSVL.

The rearrangement links TRBV7-9 to TRBJ2-7, with 9 bases identical to TRBD2. After removal of 1 base from V and 6 bases from J, the junction contained 7 bases not matched to a gene. The CDR3 covers 15 residues. CDR1 is SEHNR and CDR2 is FQNEAQ in the germline V gene (reference sequence). The CDR3 sequence: CASSLGSGRSGEQYF. DNA of the CDR3: TGTGCCAGCAGCTTAGGGAGCGGGAGGTCGGGCGAGCAGTACTTC. Full variable domain (remainder filled in from reference TRBV7-9 and TRBJ2-7): DTGVSQNPRHKITKRGQNVTFRCDPISEHNRLYWYRQTLGQGPEFLTYFQNEAQLEKSRLLSDRFSAERPKGSFSTLEIQRTEQGDSAMYLCASSLGSGRSGEQYFGPGTRLTVT.

This clonotype has only a few counts. This chain joins TRBV12-3 or TRBV12-4 and TRBJ2-7; D ambiguous. With 8 bases removed from V and 6 bases from J, the gap between germline ends came to 17 bases. The length of the CDR3 is 13 residues. CDR3 sequence: CASGKTDPSEQYF. The DNA for the CDR3 is TGTGCCAGCGGTAAAACAGACCCTTCCGAGCAGTACTTC.

This clonotype appeared a single time. The chain uses TRBV28 and TRBJ1-4; no firm D call. The CDR3 is made up of 13 amino acids. Trimming took off 5 bases at V and 8 bases at J, with 12 bases between the two ends. Per the germline V gene, CDR1 is MDHEN and CDR2 is SYDVKM. CDR3 bases: TGTGCCAGCAGTCCCTATAACGGGGAAAAACTGTTTTTT. Translated, it gives CASSPYNGEKLFF.

This rearrangement joins TRBV7-3 to TRBJ2-1; the match to TRBD1 covers 8 bases. CDR1 SGHTA and CDR2 FQGTGA come from the germline V gene. V gave up 2 bases and J gave up 6 bases; unmatched junction bases: 9. The CDR3 is 16 residues long. The CDR3 DNA reads as TGTGCCAGCAGCTTAGGCCCAGGGGGCCAGACCAATGAGCAGTTCTTC. Its protein is CASSLGPGGQTNEQFF.

This clonotype showed up just a few times. V is TRBV6-2 or TRBV6-3 and J is TRBJ2-7; maybe TRBD2 (6 bases). The CDR3 spans 18 residues. Germline V gene data show CDR1 as MNHEY and CDR2 as SVGEGT. Trimming left V 0 bases short and J 3 bases short, with 21 bases between. The CDR3 DNA reads TGTGCCAGCAGTTACTCGCCCCCCCTGGCGGGCGGGATCTACGAGCAGTACTTC. Translating it yields CASSYSPPLAGGIYEQYF.

This clonotype came up a few times. V and J are TRBV4-3 and TRBJ2-6; D is possibly TRBD1 (5 bases). The CDR3 spans 18 residues. The germline V and J ends were trimmed by 8 bases and 2 bases, with 22 bases remaining between them. CDR1 and CDR2 from the germline V gene are LGHNA and YSLEER. CDR3 nucleotide sequence: TGCGCCAGCGCCCAGACACAAGGGGAAGAGCCTGGGGCCAACGTCCTGACTTTC. Its protein product is CASAQTQGEEPGANVLTF.

A remark on this clonotype: One end of the junction is discordant with germline, which a read error may explain. The rearrangement joins TRBV6-6 to TRBJ2-3; D uncertain. Germline V gene data show CDR1 as MNHNY and CDR2 as SVGAGI (reference sequence). This CDR3 comprises 15 residues. The chain's CDR3 is CVSSYSKGPRDTQYF. The CDR3 DNA reads TGTGTCAGCAGTTACTCGAAAGGGCCCCGGGATACGCAGTATTTT.

The chain uses TRBV28 and TRBJ2-1; the match to TRBD2 covers 13 bases. The V gene's germline CDR1 is MDHEN and CDR2 SYDVKM. This CDR3 region has 18 residues. V gave up 2 bases and J gave up 7 bases; unmatched junction bases: 11. The CDR3 loop reads CASSLGTSGTFDDNEQFF. Written as DNA, the CDR3 is TGTGCCAGCAGTTTAGGGACTAGCGGGACCTTTGACGATAATGAGCAGTTCTTC. Full variable domain (outside the CDR3, taken from reference TRBV28 and TRBJ2-1): DVKVTQSSRYLVKRTGEKVFLECVQDMDHENMFWYRQDPGLGLRLIYFSYDVKMKEKGDIPEGYSVSREKKERFSLILESASTNQTSMYLCASSLGTSGTFDDNEQFFGPGTRLTVL.

The V and J genes are TRBV29-1 and TRBJ1-2; D possibly corresponds to TRBD1 (5 bases). Germline values: CDR1 SQVTM, CDR2 ANQGSEA. This CDR3 is built from 12 residues. V lost 7 bases to trimming and J lost 6 bases, with 15 bases between them. This CDR3 is CSAGTPGNGYTF. DNA for the CDR3: TGCAGCGCCGGGACGCCGGGCAATGGCTACACCTTC.